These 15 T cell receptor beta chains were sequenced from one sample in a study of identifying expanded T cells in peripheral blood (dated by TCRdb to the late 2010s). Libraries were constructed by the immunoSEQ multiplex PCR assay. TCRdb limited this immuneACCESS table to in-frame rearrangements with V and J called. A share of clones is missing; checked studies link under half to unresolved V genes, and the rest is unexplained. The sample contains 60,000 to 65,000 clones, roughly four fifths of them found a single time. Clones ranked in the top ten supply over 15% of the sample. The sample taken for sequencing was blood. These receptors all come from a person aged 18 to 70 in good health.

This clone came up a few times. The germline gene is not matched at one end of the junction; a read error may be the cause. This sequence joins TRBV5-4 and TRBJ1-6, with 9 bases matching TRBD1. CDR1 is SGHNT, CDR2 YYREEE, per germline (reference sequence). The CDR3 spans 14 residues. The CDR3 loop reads CASRLDRGNSPLHF. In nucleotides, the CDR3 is TGTGCCAGCAGGTTGGACAGGGGCAATTCACCCCTCCACTTT.

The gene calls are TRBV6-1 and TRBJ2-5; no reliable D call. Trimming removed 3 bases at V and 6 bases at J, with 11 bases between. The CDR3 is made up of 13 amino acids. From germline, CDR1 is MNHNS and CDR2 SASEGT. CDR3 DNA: TGTGCCAGCAGTGATGGGTTAGCCAAGACCCAGTACTTC. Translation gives CASSDGLAKTQYF.

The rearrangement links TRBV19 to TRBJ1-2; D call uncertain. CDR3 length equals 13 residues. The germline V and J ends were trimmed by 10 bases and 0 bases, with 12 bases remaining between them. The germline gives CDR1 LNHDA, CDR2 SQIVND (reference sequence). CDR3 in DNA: TGTGCCACTGAACGGGAGACTAACTATGGCTACACCTTC. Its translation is CATERETNYGYTF.

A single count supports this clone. The CDR3 DNA is TGTGCCATCAGACCCCGGGCGGTAGCGGGGGACTACGAGCAGTACTTC. Translation gives CAIRPRAVAGDYEQYF. The gene calls are TRBV10-3 and TRBJ2-7, with 9 bases that match TRBD2. J gave up 3 bases and V 6 bases, and 12 bases lay outside the gene matches. The germline CDR1 and CDR2 sequences are ENHRY and SYGVKD. This CDR3 spans 16 amino acids.

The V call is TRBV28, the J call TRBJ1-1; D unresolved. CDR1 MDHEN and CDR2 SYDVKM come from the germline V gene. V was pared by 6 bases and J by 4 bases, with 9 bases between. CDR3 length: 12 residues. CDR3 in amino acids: CASSPSVTEAFF. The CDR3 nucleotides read TGTGCCAGCAGCCCCTCGGTCACTGAAGCTTTCTTT.

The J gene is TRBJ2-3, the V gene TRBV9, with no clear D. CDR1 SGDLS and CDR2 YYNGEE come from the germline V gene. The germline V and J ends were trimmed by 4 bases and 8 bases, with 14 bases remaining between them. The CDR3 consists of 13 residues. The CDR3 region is CASSHFLMTTQYF. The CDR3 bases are TGTGCCAGCAGCCACTTCCTGATGACTACGCAGTATTTT.

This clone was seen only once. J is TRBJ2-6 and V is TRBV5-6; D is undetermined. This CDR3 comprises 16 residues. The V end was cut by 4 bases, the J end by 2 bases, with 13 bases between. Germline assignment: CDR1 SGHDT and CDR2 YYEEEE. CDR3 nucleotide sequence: TGTGCCAGCAGCCCGGAGTTGGGTACTGGGGCCAACGTCCTGACTTTC. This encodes CASSPELGTGANVLTF.

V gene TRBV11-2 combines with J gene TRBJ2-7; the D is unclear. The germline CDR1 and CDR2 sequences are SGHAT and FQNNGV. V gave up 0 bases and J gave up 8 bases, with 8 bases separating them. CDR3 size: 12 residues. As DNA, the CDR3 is TGTGCCAGCAGCTTAGACTCCCAGAAGCAGTACTTC. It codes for CASSLDSQKQYF.

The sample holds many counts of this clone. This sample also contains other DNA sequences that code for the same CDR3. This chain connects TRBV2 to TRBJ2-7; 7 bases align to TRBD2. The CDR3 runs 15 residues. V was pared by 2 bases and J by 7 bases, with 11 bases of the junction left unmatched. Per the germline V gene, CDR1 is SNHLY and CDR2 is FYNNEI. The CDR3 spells CASSEFGGGPREQYF. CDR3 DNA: TGTGCCAGCAGTGAATTTGGGGGAGGGCCTCGGGAGCAGTACTTC.

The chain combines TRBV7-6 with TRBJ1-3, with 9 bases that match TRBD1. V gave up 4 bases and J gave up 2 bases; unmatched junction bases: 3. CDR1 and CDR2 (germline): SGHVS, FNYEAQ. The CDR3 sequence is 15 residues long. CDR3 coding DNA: TGTGCCAGCAGCTCGCGGACAGGGGCTGGAAACACCATATATTTT. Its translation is CASSSRTGAGNTIYF. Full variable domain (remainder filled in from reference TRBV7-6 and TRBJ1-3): GAGVSQSPRYKVTKRGQDVALRCDPISGHVSLYWYRQALGQGPEFLTYFNYEAQQDKSGLPNDRFSAERPEGSISTLTIQRTEQRDSAMYRCASSSRTGAGNTIYFGEGSWLTVV.

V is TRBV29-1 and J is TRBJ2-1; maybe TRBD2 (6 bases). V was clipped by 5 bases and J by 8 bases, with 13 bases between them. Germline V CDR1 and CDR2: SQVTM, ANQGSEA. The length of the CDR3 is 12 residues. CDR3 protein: CSVRLDGDEQFF. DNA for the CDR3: TGCAGCGTTCGACTAGACGGGGATGAGCAGTTCTTC.

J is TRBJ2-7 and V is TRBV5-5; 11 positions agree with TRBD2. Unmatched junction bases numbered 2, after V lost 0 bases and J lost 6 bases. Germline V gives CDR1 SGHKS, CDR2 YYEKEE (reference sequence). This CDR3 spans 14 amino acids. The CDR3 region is CASSLVLAGGEQYV. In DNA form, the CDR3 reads TGTGCCAGCAGCTTGGTGCTAGCGGGGGGCGAGCAGTACGTC.

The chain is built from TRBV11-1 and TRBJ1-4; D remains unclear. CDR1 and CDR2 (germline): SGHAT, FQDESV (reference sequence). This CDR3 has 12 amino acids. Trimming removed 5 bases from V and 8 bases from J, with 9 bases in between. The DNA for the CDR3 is TGTGCCAGCAGCCGAACGGGAGAAAAACTGTTTTTT. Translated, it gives CASSRTGEKLFF.

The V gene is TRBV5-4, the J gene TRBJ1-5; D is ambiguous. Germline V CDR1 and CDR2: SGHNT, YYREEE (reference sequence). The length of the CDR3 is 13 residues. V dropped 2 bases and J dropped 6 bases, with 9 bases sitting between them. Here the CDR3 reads CASSLGGGQPQHF. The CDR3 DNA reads TGTGCCAGCAGCTTAGGTGGAGGTCAGCCCCAGCATTTT.

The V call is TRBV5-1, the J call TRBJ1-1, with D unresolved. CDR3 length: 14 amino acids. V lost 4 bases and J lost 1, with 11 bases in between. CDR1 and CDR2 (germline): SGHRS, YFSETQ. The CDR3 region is CASSHYWKNTEAFF. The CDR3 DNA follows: TGCGCCAGCAGCCATTATTGGAAGAACACTGAAGCTTTCTTT.